These 15 T cell receptor beta chains came from one sample sequenced in a study of CD8 T cells in Susac syndrome. Random hexamers were used to reverse transcribe an amount of about 0.45 to 1 ug RNA. TCRdb processed the immunoSEQ multiplex PCR reads anew with MiXCR; each CDR3 protein has one entry. The sample contains approximately 190,000 distinct CDR3 sequences, approximately 95% of which appear only once. Specimen: CD8+ T cells from PBMCs. These receptors came from a human donor with Susac syndrome.

The chain combines TRBV12-3 or TRBV12-4 with TRBJ2-7; 9 bases map to TRBD1. The ends lost 6 bases at V and 9 bases at J; junction bases unmatched: 12. The CDR3 runs to 14 residues. The CDR3 DNA reads TGTGCCAGCAGCCAAGCGGACAGGGGAAGAGGGCAGTACTTC. This translates into CASSQADRGRGQYF.

The chain links TRBV7-9 to TRBJ2-7; TRBD2 is a possible D gene (5 bases). The CDR3 runs 11 residues. V lost 4 bases and J 7 bases, leaving 8 bases between the germline ends. Germline V gene sequence: CDR1 SEHNR, CDR2 FQNEAQ (reference sequence). CDR3 sequence (DNA): TGTGCCAGCAGCTCATCGGGGGAGCAGTACTTC. Encoded protein: CASSSSGEQYF.

DNA for the CDR3: TGTGCCAGCAGCGTAGAAAAGTTGGGACAGCACTCCTCCTACAATGAGCAGTTCTTC. Residues: CASSVEKLGQHSSYNEQFF. The chain links TRBV9 to TRBJ2-1; 7 bases agree with TRBD1. V shed 0 bases and J 0 bases; nucleotides not matched to a gene: 12. CDR3 length: 19 amino acids. Per the germline V gene, CDR1 is SGDLS and CDR2 is YYNGEE. The full variable domain, completed using reference TRBV9 and TRBJ2-1, is DSGVTQTPKHLITATGQRVTLRCSPRSGDLSVYWYQQSLDQGLQFLIQYYNGEERAKGNILERFSAQQFPDLHSELNLSSLELGDSALYFCASSVEKLGQHSSYNEQFFGPGTRLTVL.

The V call is TRBV6-5, the J call TRBJ2-1; 9 bases line up with TRBD1. CDR3 length: 16 residues. The ends lost 0 bases at V and 2 bases at J; junction bases unmatched: 2. Looked up from germline, CDR1 is MNHEY and CDR2 is SVGAGI. CDR3 sequence: CASSYSGQGAYNEQFF. In DNA, the CDR3 is TGTGCCAGCAGTTACTCGGGACAGGGAGCCTACAATGAGCAGTTCTTC.

The chain uses TRBV30 and TRBJ1-2; TRBD1 might be the D (5 bases). The germline V and J ends were trimmed by 4 bases and 3 bases, with 9 bases remaining between them. The CDR3 sequence is 12 residues long. Germline CDR1 is GTSNPN and CDR2 is SVGIG (reference sequence). The CDR3 loop is CAWNQGYYGYTF. CDR3 DNA: TGTGCCTGGAACCAGGGTTACTATGGCTACACCTTC.

The rearrangement links TRBV27 to TRBJ2-3; no reliable D call. The CDR3 is made up of 18 amino acids. V was shortened by 2 bases and J by 0 bases, with 18 bases between the two germline ends. Germline assignment: CDR1 MNHEY and CDR2 SMNVEV (reference sequence). The CDR3 DNA reads TGTGCCAGCAGTTTAATGCAGCCTTTAAACGCTAGCACAGATACGCAGTATTTT. This translates into CASSLMQPLNASTDTQYF.

The V call is TRBV18, the J call TRBJ1-2, with D maybe TRBD1 (5 bases). Germline CDR1 KGHSH, CDR2 LQKENI. This CDR3 region has 12 residues. The ends were cut back, 9 bases at V and 3 bases at J, with 11 bases in the middle. The CDR3 loop reads CASNEQDYGYTF. The CDR3 DNA reads as TGTGCCAGTAACGAACAGGACTATGGCTACACCTTC.

The sample holds one count of this clonotype. The CDR3 DNA follows: TGCAGTGCTTACGGACAGTACAATCAGCCCCAGCATTTT. Protein: CSAYGQYNQPQHF. J is TRBJ1-5 and V is TRBV20-1; D possibly corresponds to TRBD1 (6 bases). The germline CDR1 and CDR2 sequences are DFQATT and SNEGSKA (reference sequence). V lost 5 bases and J 3 bases, leaving 11 bases between the germline ends. The CDR3 contains 13 residues.

The chain uses TRBV7-3 and TRBJ2-2; D gene ambiguous. Germline V lookup: CDR1 SGHTA, CDR2 FQGTGA. V was cut by 6 bases and J by 4 bases, with 9 bases left in between. The length of the CDR3 is 13 residues. Here the CDR3 DNA reads TGTGCCAGCAGTTTGCTGGGCACCGGGGAGCTGTTTTTT. The encoded protein is CASSLLGTGELFF. Combining the CDR3 with reference TRBV7-3 and TRBJ2-2 gives the whole variable domain GAGVSQTPSNKVTEKGKYVELRCDPISGHTALYWYRQSLGQGPEFLIYFQGTGAADDSGLPNDRFFAVRPEGSVSTLKIQRTERGDSAVYLCASSLLGTGELFFGEGSRLTVL.

The V call is TRBV12-5, the J call TRBJ2-7; D is unresolved. The CDR3 is made up of 12 amino acids. V lost 3 bases and J 3 bases, leaving 6 bases between the germline ends. Germline-derived CDR1 and CDR2 are LGHNT and FRNRAP. CDR3 DNA sequence: TGTGCTAGTGGTTTAGCCTTCTACGAGCAGTACTTC. Its translation: CASGLAFYEQYF.

V usage is TRBV7-8 and J usage is TRBJ2-3, with a possible D match to TRBD2 (6 bases). The CDR3 consists of 15 residues. Germline V lookup: CDR1 SGHVS, CDR2 FQNEAQ. V was clipped by 7 bases and J by 5 bases, with 19 bases between them. CDR3 coding DNA: TGTGCCAGCATCCCTAGCGCCCTAGTCGGAGATACGCAGTATTTT. Encoded protein: CASIPSALVGDTQYF. Together with reference TRBV7-8 and TRBJ2-3, the CDR3 gives the full variable domain: GAGVSQSPRYKVAKRGQDVALRCDPISGHVSLFWYQQALGQGPEFLTYFQNEAQLDKSGLPSDRFFAERPEGSVSTLKIQRTQQEDSAVYLCASIPSALVGDTQYFGPGTRLTVL.

This clonotype showed up just once. This chain connects TRBV15 to TRBJ2-4; 8 bases agree with TRBD1. Germline values: CDR1 LNHNV, CDR2 YYDKDF (reference sequence). Germline trimming cut 5 bases from V and 11 bases from J; bases unmatched to any gene: 5. The CDR3 spans 12 residues. CDR3 sequence (DNA): TGTGCCACCAGCTTCACACAGGGGGTTCAGTACTTC. Translation gives CATSFTQGVQYF.

This chain joins TRBV7-8 and TRBJ1-1; unclear D gene. The CDR3 loop spans 13 amino acids. CDR1 SGHVS and CDR2 FQNEAQ come from the germline V gene. Trimming stripped 3 bases from V and 6 bases from J, with 11 bases between. The CDR3 here is CASSFTERAEAFF. CDR3 sequence (DNA): TGTGCCAGCAGCTTTACCGAGAGGGCTGAAGCTTTCTTT.

CDR3 nucleotides: TGTGCCAGCGGAGTTTCCGGGGAGCTGTTTTTT. Translated: CASGVSGELFF. The chain has TRBV28 and TRBJ2-2, with D unresolved. The ends were cut back, 8 bases at V and 6 bases at J, with 7 bases in the middle. The CDR3 has 11 amino acids. The V gene's germline CDR1 is MDHEN and CDR2 SYDVKM.

This chain connects TRBV30 to TRBJ2-1, with 7 bases fitting TRBD1. This CDR3 spans 11 amino acids. In germline, CDR1 is GTSNPN, CDR2 SVGIG (reference sequence). V was pared by 2 bases and J by 10 bases, with 2 bases of the junction left unmatched. CDR3 bases: TGTGCCTGGAGTACAGGGGAGGAGCAGTTCTTC. This translates into CAWSTGEEQFF.